The clone carrying this T cell receptor (beta chain) was found once. The CDR3 contains 12 residues. Germline CDR1 is GTSNPN and CDR2 is SVGIG (reference sequence). The V and J ends lost 1 base and 1 base respectively, with 4 bases between them. The data are from a study of blood T cell repertoires in COVID-19. During active infection, Seattle patients enrolled and were then monitored through disease. Sequenced by immunoSEQ multiplex PCR; TCRdb stores in-frame clones only, minus some. Of fewer than 250,000 clones detected, roughly 80% appear once; the ten largest clones hold around 0.93%. The chain couples TRBV30 to TRBJ1-1; D unresolved. The sequenced sample consisted of peripheral blood. The sequence derives from a man aged 55 to 69 with COVID-19, enrolled during active disease. The CDR3 sequence: CAWSAGNTEAFF. Here the CDR3 DNA reads TGTGCCTGGAGTGCGGGGAACACTGAAGCTTTCTTT.